This T cell receptor (beta chain) was identified in a study of blood T cells in healthy people across ages. Study-wide results and limits: PBMCs left unsorted prevented a conclusive naive versus antigen-experienced comparison. Long-lived and aged donors differed, with more naive CD4+ cells and higher diversity in the long-lived.

This clonotype was counted only a few times. Its antigen is as yet unknown. Trimming shortened V by 7 bases and J by 5 bases, and 17 bases separated the two germline ends. CDR1 and CDR2 (germline): SNHLY, FYNNEI. CDR3 length: 14 amino acids. Ten milliliters of peripheral blood were drawn from each donor into EDTA-treated tubes. Primers used in a second PCR of about 6 to 11 cycles were a sample-barcoded 5' primer and a J-beta primer mix. TCRdb independently ran MiXCR on the 5' RACE reads; one entry per CDR3 protein. The table shows fewer than 2,000,000 distinct CDR3 sequences, with about 39% occurring only once.

Sequencing input: blood. The V call is TRBV2, the J call TRBJ2-5, with D possibly matching TRBD2 (6 bases). The sequence was obtained from a human donor in good health. The CDR3 DNA sequence: TGTGCCAGCAATCCGGGACTGTCTGTGGAGACCCAGTACTTC. It codes for CASNPGLSVETQYF.